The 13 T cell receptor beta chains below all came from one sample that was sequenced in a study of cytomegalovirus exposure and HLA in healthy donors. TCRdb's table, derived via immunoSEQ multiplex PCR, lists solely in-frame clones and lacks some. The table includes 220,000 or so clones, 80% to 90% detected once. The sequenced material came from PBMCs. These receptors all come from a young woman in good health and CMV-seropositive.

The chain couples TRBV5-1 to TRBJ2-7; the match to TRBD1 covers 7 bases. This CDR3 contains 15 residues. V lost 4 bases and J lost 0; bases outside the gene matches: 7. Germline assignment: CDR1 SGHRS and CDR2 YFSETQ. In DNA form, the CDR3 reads TGCGCCAGCAGCACCATGGGGACAGACTCCTACGAGCAGTACTTC. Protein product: CASSTMGTDSYEQYF.

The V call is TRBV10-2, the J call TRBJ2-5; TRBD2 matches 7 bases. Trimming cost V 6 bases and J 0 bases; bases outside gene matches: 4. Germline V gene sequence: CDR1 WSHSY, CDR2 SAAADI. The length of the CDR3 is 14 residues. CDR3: CASRTSQYQETQYF. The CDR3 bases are TGCGCCAGCAGGACTAGCCAGTACCAAGAGACCCAGTACTTC.

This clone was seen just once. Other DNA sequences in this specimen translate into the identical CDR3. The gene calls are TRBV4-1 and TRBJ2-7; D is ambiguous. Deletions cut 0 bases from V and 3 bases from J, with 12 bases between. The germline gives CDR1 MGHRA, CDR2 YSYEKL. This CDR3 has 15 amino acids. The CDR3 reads CASSQEPLRNYEQYF. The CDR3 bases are TGCGCCAGCAGCCAAGAGCCTCTGCGGAACTACGAGCAGTACTTC.

CDR3: CATTGGAGEDNEQFF. The CDR3 DNA is TGTGCCACCACCGGGGGTGCGGGAGAGGACAATGAGCAGTTCTTC. V usage is TRBV9 and J usage is TRBJ2-1, with 7 bases matching TRBD2. With 9 bases clipped from V and 5 bases from J, the junction kept 14 bases outside the gene matches. The CDR3 contains 15 residues. From germline, CDR1 is SGDLS and CDR2 YYNGEE. Variable domain in full (rest from reference TRBV9 and TRBJ2-1): DSGVTQTPKHLITATGQRVTLRCSPRSGDLSVYWYQQSLDQGLQFLIQYYNGEERAKGNILERFSAQQFPDLHSELNLSSLELGDSALYFCATTGGAGEDNEQFFGPGTRLTVL.

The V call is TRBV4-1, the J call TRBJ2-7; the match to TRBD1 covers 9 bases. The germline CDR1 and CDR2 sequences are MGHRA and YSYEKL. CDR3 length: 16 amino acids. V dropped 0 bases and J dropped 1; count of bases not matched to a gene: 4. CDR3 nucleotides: TGCGCCAGCAGCCAAGAGGGGGGACAGGGTTCCTACGAGCAGTACTTC. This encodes CASSQEGGQGSYEQYF.

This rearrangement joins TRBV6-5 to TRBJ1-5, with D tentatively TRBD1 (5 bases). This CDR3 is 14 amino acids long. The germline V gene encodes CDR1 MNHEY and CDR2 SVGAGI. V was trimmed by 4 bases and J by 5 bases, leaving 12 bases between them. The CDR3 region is CASSLQAVDQPQHF. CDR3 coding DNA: TGTGCCAGCAGTTTACAGGCGGTCGATCAGCCCCAGCATTTT.

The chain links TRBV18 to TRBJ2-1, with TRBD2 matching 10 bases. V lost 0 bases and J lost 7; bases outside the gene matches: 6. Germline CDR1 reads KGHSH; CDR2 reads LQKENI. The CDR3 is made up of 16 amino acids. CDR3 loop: CASSPPNLAGANEQFF. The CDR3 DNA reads TGTGCCAGCTCACCACCGAACCTAGCGGGAGCTAATGAGCAGTTCTTC.

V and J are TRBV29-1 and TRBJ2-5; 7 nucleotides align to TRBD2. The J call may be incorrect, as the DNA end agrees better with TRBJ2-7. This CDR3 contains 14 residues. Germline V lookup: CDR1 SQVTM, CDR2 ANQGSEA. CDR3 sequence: CSVVRREIRDEQYF. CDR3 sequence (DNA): TGCAGCGTTGTTCGGCGGGAGATACGGGACGAGCAGTACTTC.

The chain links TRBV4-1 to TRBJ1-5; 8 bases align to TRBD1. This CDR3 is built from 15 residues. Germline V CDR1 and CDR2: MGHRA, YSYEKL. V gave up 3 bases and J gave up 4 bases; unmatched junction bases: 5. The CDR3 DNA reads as TGCGCCAGCAGCCAGGTGGACAGGGCAAATCAGCCCCAGCATTTT. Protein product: CASSQVDRANQPQHF.

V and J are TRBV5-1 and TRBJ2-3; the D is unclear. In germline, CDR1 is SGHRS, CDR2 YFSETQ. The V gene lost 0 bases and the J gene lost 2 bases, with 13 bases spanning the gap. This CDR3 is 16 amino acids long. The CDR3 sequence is CASSLGTTDFTDTQYF. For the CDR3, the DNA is TGCGCCAGCAGCTTGGGAACTACCGATTTCACAGATACGCAGTATTTT.

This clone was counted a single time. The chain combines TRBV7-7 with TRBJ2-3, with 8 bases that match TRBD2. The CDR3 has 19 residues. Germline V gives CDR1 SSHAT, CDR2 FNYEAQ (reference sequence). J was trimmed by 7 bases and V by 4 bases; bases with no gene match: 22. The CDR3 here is CASSWGPRSGGSLEHTQYF. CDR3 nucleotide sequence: TGTGCCAGCAGCTGGGGCCCTAGGAGCGGGGGTTCCCTCGAACATACGCAGTATTTT. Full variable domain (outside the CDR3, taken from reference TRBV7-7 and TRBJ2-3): GAGVSQSPRYKVTKRGQDVTLRCDPISSHATLYWYQQALGQGPEFLTYFNYEAQPDKSGLPSDRFSAERPEGSISTLTIQRTEQRDSAMYRCASSWGPRSGGSLEHTQYFGPGTRLTVL.

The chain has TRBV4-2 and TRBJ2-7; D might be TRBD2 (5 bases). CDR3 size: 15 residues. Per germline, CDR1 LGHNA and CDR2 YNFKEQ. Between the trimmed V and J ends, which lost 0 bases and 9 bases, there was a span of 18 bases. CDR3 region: CASSQDSPPHGVQYF. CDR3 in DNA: TGTGCCAGCAGCCAAGACTCCCCCCCGCACGGGGTGCAGTACTTC.

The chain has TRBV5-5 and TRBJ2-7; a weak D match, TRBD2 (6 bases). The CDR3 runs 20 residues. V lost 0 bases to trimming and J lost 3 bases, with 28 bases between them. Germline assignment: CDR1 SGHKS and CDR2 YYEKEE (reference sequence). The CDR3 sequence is CASSLVVPVPRDSPGYEQYF. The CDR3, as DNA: TGTGCCAGCAGCTTGGTTGTCCCCGTGCCCCGGGACTCCCCGGGCTACGAGCAGTACTTC.